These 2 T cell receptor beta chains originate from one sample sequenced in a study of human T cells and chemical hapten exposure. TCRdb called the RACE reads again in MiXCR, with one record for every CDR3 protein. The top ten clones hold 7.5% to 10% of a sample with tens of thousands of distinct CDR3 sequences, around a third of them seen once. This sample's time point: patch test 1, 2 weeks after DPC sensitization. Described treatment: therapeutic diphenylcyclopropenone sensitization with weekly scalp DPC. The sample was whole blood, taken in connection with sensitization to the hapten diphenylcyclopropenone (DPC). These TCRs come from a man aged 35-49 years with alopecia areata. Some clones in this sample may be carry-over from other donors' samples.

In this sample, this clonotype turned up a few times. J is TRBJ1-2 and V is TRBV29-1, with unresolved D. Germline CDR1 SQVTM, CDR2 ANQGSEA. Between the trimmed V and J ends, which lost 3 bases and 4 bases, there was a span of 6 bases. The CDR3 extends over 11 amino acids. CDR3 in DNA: TGCAGCGTTGATGTCGGCTATGGCTACACCTTC. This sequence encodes CSVDVGYGYTF. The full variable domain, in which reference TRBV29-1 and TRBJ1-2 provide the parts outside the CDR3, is SAVISQKPSRDICQRGTSLTIQCQVDSQVTMMFWYRQQPGQSLTLIATANQGSEATYESGFVIDKFPISRPNLTFSTLTVSNMSPEDSSIYLCSVDVGYGYTFGSGTRLTVV.

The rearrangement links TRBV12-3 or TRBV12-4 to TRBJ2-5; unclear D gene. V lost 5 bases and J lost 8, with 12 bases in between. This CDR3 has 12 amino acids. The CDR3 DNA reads TGTGCCAGCAGTCTCCAATCTGATACCCAGTACTTC. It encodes CASSLQSDTQYF.